The source of this TCR beta chain is a study of blood T cell repertoires in COVID-19. The method was immunoSEQ multiplex PCR; TCRdb's version includes in-frame clones alone and lacks a portion of them. The sample lists 45,000 to 55,000 clones, around 84% seen once, with approximately 10% in the top ten. CDR1 SGHTS and CDR2 YDEGEE come from the germline V gene. Trimming removed 0 bases from V and 6 bases from J; junction bases left unmatched: 3. The CDR3 runs to 15 residues. Input material: peripheral blood. This chain uses TRBV5-8 with TRBJ2-2, with 9 bases that match TRBD1. The sequence was obtained from a man between 65 and 85 years old with active COVID-19. The CDR3 DNA is TGTGCCAGCAGCTTGGGGGACAGGGTGCCCGGGGAGCTGTTTTTT. Its translation is CASSLGDRVPGELFF.